This T cell receptor (beta chain) stems from a study of cytomegalovirus exposure and HLA in healthy donors. Measured with immunoSEQ multiplex PCR; TCRdb has only the in-frame clones, and not every one. The table lists around 300,000 clones, 80% to 90% of them singletons. V shed 5 bases, J shed 4 bases, and the junction held 13 bases outside the gene matches. The length of the CDR3 is 17 residues. Germline V lookup: CDR1 SGHNT, CDR2 YENEEA. The rearrangement links TRBV11-3 to TRBJ2-3; 9 positions match TRBD1. The receptor was derived from a woman aged 18-30 years in good health and CMV-seronegative. The sequenced sample was PBMCs. CDR3 in DNA: TGTGCCAGCAGCCCCTCCGGGACAGGGATTATAGCAGATACGCAGTATTTT. Protein product: CASSPSGTGIIADTQYF.